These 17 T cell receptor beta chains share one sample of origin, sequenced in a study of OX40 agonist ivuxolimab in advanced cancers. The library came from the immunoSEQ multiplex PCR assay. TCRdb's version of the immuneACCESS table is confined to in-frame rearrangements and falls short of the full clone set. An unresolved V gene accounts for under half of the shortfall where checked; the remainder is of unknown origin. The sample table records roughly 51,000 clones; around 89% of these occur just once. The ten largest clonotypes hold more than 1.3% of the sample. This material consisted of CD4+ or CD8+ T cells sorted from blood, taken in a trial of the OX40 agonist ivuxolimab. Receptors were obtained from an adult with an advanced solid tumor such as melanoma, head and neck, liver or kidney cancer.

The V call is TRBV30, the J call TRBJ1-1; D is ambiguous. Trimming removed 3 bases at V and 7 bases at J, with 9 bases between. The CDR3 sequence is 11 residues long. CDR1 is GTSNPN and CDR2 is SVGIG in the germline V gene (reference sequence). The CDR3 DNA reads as TGTGCCTGGAGGTCTGAAGTTGAAGCTTTCTTT. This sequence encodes CAWRSEVEAFF.

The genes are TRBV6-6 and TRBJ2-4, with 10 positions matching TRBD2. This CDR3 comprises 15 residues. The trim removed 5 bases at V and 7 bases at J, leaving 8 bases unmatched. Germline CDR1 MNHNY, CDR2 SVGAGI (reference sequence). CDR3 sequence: CASSNPSGGLNIQYF. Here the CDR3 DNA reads TGTGCCAGCAGTAATCCTAGCGGGGGTTTGAACATTCAGTACTTC.

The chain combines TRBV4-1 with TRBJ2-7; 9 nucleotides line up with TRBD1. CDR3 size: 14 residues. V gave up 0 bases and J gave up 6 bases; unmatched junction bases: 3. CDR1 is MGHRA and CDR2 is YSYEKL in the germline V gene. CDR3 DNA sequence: TGCGCCAGCAGCCAAGAGGGACAGGGCGGCGAGCAGTACTTC. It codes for CASSQEGQGGEQYF.

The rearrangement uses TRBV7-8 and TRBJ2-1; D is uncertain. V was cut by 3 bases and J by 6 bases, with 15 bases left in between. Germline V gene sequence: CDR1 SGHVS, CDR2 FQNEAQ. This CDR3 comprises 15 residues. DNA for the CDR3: TGTGCCAGCAGCTTCGTTCGCGGCAAAGGCAATGAGCAGTTCTTC. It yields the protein CASSFVRGKGNEQFF.

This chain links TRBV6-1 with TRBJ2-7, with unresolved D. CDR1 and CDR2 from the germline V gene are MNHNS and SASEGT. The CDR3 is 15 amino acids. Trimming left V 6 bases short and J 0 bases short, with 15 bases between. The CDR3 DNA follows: TGTGCCAGCAGGCAACAGACACGGAGCTCCTACGAGCAGTACTTC. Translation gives CASRQQTRSSYEQYF.

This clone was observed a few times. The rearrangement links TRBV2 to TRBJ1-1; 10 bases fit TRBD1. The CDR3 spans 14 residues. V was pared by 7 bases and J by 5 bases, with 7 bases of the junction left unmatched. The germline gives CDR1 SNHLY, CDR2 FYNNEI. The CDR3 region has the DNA TGTGCCAGCACCCCGACAGGGGGCGTAACTGAAGCTTTCTTT. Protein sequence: CASTPTGGVTEAFF.

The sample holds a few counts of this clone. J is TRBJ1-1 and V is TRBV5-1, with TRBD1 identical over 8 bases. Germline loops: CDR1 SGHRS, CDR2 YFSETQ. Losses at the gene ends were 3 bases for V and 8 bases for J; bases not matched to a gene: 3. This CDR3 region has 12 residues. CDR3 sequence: CASSSGQDEAFF. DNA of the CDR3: TGCGCCAGCAGCTCGGGACAGGACGAAGCTTTCTTT.

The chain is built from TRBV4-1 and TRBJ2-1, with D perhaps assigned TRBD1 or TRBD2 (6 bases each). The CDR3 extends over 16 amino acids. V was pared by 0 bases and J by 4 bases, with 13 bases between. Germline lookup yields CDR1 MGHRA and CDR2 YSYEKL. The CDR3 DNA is TGCGCCAGCAGCCAAGAAGAACGGGGGCTTTACAATGAGCAGTTCTTC. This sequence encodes CASSQEERGLYNEQFF.

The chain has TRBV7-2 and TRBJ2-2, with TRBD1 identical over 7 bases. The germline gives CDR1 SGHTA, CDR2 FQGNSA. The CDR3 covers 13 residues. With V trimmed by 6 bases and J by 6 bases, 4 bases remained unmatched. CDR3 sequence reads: CASSRTGSGELFF. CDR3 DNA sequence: TGTGCCAGCAGTCGGACAGGCTCCGGGGAGCTGTTTTTT. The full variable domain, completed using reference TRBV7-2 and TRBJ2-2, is GAGVSQSPSNKVTEKGKDVELRCDPISGHTALYWYRQSLGQGLEFLIYFQGNSAPDKSGLPSDRFSAERTGGSVSTLTIQRTQQEDSAVYLCASSRTGSGELFFGEGSRLTVL.

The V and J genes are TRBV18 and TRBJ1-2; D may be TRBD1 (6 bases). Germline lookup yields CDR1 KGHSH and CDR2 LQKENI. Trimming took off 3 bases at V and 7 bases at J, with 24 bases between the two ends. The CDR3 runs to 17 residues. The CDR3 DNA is TGTGCCAGCTCACCGGGCTCTATACAGGGACCCTATGGTGGCTACACCTTC. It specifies CASSPGSIQGPYGGYTF.

The CDR3 reads CASTQEPIGSYNEQFF. In nucleotides, the CDR3 is TGTGCCAGCACTCAAGAACCCATCGGATCCTACAATGAGCAGTTCTTC. V and J are TRBV27 and TRBJ2-1; D is unclear. CDR3 length: 16 residues. The V end lost 7 bases, the J end lost 1 base, and 17 bases lay between the germline ends. Per the germline V gene, CDR1 is MNHEY and CDR2 is SMNVEV (reference sequence).

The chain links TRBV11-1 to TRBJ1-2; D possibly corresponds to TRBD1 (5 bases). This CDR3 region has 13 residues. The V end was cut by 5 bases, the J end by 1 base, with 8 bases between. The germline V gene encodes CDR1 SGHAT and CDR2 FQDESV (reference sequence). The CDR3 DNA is TGTGCCAGCAGCCCCGACAGTAACTATGGCTACACCTTC. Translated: CASSPDSNYGYTF.

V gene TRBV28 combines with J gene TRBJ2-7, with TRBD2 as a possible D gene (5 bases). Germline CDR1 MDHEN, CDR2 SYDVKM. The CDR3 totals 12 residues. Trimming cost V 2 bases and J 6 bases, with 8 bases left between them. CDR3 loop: CASSLTGSEQYF. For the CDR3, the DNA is TGTGCCAGCAGTTTAACGGGGTCCGAGCAGTACTTC.

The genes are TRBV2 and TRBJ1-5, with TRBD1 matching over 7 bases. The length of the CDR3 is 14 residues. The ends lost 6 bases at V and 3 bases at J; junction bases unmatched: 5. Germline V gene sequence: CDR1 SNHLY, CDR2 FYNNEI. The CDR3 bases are TGTGCCAGCAGAGCGGGACAGACCAATCAGCCCCAGCATTTT. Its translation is CASRAGQTNQPQHF.

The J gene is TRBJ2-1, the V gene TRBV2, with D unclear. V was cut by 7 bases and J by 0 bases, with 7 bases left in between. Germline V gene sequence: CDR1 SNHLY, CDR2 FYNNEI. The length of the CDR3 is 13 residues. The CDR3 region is CASMRSSYNEQFF. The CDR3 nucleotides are TGTGCCAGCATGAGGAGCTCCTACAATGAGCAGTTCTTC.

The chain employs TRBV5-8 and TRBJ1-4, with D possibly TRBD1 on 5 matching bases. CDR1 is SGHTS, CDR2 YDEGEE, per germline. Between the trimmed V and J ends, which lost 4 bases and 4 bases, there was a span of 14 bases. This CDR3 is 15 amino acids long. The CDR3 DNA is TGTGCCAGCAGCCCGGCGGGGCAGGGTAATGAAAAACTGTTTTTT. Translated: CASSPAGQGNEKLFF.

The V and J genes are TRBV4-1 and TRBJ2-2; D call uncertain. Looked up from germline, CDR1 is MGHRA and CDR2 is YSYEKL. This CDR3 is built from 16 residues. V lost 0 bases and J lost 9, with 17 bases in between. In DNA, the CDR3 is TGCGCCAGCAGCCAAGAGACCCAATTGGGTCTTAGGGAGCTGTTTTTT. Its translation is CASSQETQLGLRELFF.